This T cell receptor beta chain was found in a study of CXCR3-negative and CXCR3-positive naive CD8 T cells. Turning to the study itself: Sequencing gave about 150 million TRB reads overall, about 1.5 +/- 0.3 million per library.

As regards this clonotype: Its antigen is not known.

Study-wide points: Naive subsets had comparable surface CD5, so TRB CDR3 properties gauged TCR strength. TRB CDR3 hydrophobicity was greater in CXCR3-positive naive cells than in CXCR3-negative naive cells. The study found comparably high diversity in both naive subsets and much lower diversity in memory CD8+ cells.

CD45RO-CCR7+CD27+CD95- expression identified naive CD8+ T cells. UMI-labeled 5' RACE TRB cDNA libraries were prepared from the cells. TCRdb reanalyzed the 5' RACE reads, giving one entry per CDR3 protein sequence and no DNA. The sample has some 150,000 distinct CDR3 sequences, and its top ten clones hold 0.25% to 0.3%. CDR3 length equals 13 residues. Germline values: CDR1 SEHNR, CDR2 FQNEAQ (reference sequence). The sequenced sample was naive CXCR3+ CD8+ T cells from blood. The subset is: CD45RO-CCR7+CD27+CD95- naive CD8+ T cells expressing CXCR3 (TNR3+). The receptor's source is a human donor in good health. Some clones in this sample may be carry-over from other donors' samples. The chain recombines TRBV7-9 with TRBJ1-1; absent DNA, TCRdb's TRBD1 call cannot be checked. The CDR3 loop is CASSPGGHTEAFF. Full variable domain (remainder filled in from reference TRBV7-9 and TRBJ1-1): DTGVSQNPRHKITKRGQNVTFRCDPISEHNRLYWYRQTLGQGPEFLTYFQNEAQLEKSRLLSDRFSAERPKGSFSTLEIQRTEQGDSAMYLCASSPGGHTEAFFGQGTRLTVV.